The clone carrying this T cell receptor beta chain has a handful of counts. This record comes from a study of blood T cell repertoires in COVID-19. Study as a whole: Samples came from the United States, Italy and Spain, spanning acute and convalescent COVID-19. T cells, B-cell-depleted T cells, or PBMCs supplied cDNA or gDNA.

Under the authors' procedure: From reference gene primer amplification, estimates of nucleated cell counts were derived. Measured with immunoSEQ multiplex PCR; TCRdb has only the in-frame clones, and not every one. That table furnishes V, J and clone size, whereas the DNA furnished D and trimming. The table includes fewer than 450,000 clones, about nine tenths detected once. With 6 bases removed from V and 6 bases from J, the gap between germline ends came to 11 bases. This CDR3 spans 12 amino acids. Looked up from germline, CDR1 is SNHLY and CDR2 is FYNNEI. Enrolment of Seattle patients took place during active infection, and they were followed longitudinally.

The source is an older woman with COVID-19, enrolled during active disease. This chain connects TRBV2 to TRBJ1-2; TRBD1 is a possible D gene (6 bases). The sequenced material came from peripheral blood. The DNA for the CDR3 is TGTGCCAGCAGCCTACAGGGTAATGGCTACACCTTC. Its translation is CASSLQGNGYTF.